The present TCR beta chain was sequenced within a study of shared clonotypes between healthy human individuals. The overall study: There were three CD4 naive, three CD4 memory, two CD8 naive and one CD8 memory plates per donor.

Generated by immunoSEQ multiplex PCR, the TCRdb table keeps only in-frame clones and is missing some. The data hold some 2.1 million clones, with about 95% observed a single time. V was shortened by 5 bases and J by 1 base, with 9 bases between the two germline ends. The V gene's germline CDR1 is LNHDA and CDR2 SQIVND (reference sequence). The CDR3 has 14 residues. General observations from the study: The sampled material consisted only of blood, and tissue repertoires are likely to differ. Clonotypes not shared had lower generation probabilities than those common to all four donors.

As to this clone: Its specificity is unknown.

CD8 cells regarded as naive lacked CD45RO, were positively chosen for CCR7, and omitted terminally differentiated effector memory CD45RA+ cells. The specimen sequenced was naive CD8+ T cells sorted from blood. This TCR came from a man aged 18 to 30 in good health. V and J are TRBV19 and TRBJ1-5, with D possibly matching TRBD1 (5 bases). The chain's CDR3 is CASSGTVSNQPQHF. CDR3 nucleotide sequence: TGTGCCAGTAGTGGGACGGTGAGCAATCAGCCCCAGCATTTT.